The entry below gives a single T cell receptor beta chain sequence along with its context. Its specificity is unknown. Deep was the level at which the assay was run. Using immunoSEQ multiplex PCR, the repertoire was profiled, and TCRdb retains in-frame clones only, with some absent. Of under 1,900,000 clones listed, 98% are singletons. This specimen belongs to a study of shared clonotypes between healthy human individuals. Findings and limits, study-wide: Among non-shared clonotypes, generation probabilities were lower than among those shared by all four donors. Naive subsets generally had larger estimated richness than memory subsets.

The V gene's germline CDR1 is MNHEY and CDR2 SVGAGI. Germline trimming cut 2 bases from V and 7 bases from J; bases unmatched to any gene: 5. The CDR3 is 15 residues long. The V and J genes are TRBV6-5 and TRBJ2-2; 9 bases agree with TRBD2. Sequences were obtained from naive CD4+ T cells sorted from blood. As to subset: CD45RA+ positively selected. The source of this sequence is a man aged 25 to 40 in good health. CDR3 sequence: CASSYELAGDGELFF. CDR3 DNA sequence: TGTGCCAGCAGTTACGAGTTAGCGGGAGACGGGGAGCTGTTTTTT.